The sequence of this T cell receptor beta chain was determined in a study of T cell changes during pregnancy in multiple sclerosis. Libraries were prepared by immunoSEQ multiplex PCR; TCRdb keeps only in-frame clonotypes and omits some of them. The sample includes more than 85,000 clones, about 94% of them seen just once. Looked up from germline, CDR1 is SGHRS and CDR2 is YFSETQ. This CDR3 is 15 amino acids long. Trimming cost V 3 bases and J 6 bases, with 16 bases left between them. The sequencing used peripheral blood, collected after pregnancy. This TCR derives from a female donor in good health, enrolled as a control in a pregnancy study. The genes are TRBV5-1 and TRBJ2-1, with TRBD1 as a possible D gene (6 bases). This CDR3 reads CASSSQRTEPNEQFF. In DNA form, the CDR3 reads TGCGCCAGCAGCTCCCAACGGACAGAGCCCAATGAGCAGTTCTTC. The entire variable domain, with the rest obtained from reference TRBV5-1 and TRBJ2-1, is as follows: KAGVTQTPRYLIKTRGQQVTLSCSPISGHRSVSWYQQTPGQGLQFLFEYFSETQRNKGNFPGRFSGRQFSNSRSEMNVSTLELGDSALYLCASSSQRTEPNEQFFGPGTRLTVL.